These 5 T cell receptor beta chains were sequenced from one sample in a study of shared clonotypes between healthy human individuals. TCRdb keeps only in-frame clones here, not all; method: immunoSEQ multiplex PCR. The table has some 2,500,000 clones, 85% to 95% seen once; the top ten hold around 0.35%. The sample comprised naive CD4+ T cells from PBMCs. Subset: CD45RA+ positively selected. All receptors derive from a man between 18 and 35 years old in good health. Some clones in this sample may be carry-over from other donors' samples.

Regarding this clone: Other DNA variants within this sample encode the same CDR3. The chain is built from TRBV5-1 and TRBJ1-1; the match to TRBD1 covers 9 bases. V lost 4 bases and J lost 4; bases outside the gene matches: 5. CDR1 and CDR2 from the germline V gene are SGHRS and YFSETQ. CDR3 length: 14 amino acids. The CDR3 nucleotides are TGCGCCAGCAGCCTGGACAGGGGCGGCACTGAAGCTTTCTTT. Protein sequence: CASSLDRGGTEAFF.

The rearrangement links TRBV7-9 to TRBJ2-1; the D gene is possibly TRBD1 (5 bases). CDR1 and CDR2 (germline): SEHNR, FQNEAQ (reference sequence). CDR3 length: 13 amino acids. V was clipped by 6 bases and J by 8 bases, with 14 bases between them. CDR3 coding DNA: TGTGCCAGCAGTCACAAGGAACAGGATGAGCAGTTCTTC. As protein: CASSHKEQDEQFF.

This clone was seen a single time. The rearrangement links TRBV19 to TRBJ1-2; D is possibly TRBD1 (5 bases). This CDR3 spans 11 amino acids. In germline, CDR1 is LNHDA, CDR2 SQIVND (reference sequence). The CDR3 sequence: CVSVGGYGYTF. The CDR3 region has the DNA TGTGTCTCGGTGGGGGGCTATGGCTACACCTTC.

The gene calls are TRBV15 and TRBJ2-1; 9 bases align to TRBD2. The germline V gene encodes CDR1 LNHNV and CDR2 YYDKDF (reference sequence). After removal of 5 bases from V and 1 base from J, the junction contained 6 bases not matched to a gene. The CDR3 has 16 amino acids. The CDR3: CATSPISGSSYNEQFF. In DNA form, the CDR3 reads TGTGCCACCAGCCCTATTAGCGGGAGTTCCTACAATGAGCAGTTCTTC.

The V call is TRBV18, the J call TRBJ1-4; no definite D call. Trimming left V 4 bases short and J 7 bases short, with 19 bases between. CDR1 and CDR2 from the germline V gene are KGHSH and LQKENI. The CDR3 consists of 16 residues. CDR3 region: CASSRELRHVGEKLFF. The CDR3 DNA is TGTGCCAGCTCACGAGAGCTCAGACACGTCGGTGAAAAACTGTTTTTT.